There are many counts of the clone carrying this T cell receptor (beta chain). Its antigen is currently unknown. This record belongs to a study of regulatory T cells in long-lasting Graves disease. Findings of the study overall: Public clonotype sharing was higher in persistent than newly diagnosed patients. Under persistent disease, TRBV28, TRBJ1-2 and TRBJ2-5 were used preferentially.

Germline-derived CDR1 and CDR2 are SGHNT and YENEEA. V shed 5 bases, J shed 8 bases, and the junction held 8 bases outside the gene matches. CDR3 length: 15 amino acids. Library construction for TCR beta used iRepertoire HTBI primers and Arm-PCR of CDR3 regions. TCRdb reanalysed the multiplex PCR reads using MiXCR and keeps one entry per CDR3 protein. The data hold under 300,000 distinct CDR3 sequences, with roughly 21% observed a single time. Time point in this sample: newly diagnosed GD, antithyroid drugs for less than 3 months. Preparation of the TCR library used RNA extracted from PBMCs. The source was peripheral blood mononuclear cells (PBMCs), collected at new diagnosis, from a patient treated with antithyroid drugs. V and J are TRBV11-3 and TRBJ2-1, with 11 bases fitting TRBD2. The clonotype comes from a female donor with Graves disease. The chain's CDR3 is CASSRTSGGRDEQFF. As DNA, the CDR3 is TGTGCCAGCAGCCGCACTAGCGGGGGAAGGGATGAGCAGTTCTTC.